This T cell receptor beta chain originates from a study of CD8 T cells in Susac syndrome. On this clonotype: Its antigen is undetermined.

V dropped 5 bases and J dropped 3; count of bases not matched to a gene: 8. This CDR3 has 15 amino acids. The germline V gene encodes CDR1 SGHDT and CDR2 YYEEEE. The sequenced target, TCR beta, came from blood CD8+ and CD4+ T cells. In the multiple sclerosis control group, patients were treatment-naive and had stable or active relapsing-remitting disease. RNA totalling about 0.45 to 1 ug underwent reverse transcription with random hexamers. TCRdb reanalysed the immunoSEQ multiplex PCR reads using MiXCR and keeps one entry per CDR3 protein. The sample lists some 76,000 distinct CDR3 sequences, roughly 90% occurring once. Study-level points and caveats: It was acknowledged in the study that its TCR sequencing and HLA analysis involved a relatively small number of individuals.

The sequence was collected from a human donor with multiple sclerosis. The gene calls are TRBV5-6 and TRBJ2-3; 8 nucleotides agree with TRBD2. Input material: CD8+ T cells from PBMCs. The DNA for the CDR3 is TGTGCCAGCAGGTATAGCGGGGTTGTAACAGATACGCAGTATTTT. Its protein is CASRYSGVVTDTQYF. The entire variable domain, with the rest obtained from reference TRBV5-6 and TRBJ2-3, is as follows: DAGVTQSPTHLIKTRGQQVTLRCSPKSGHDTVSWYQQALGQGPQFIFQYYEEEERQRGNFPDRFSGHQFPNYSSELNVNALLLGDSALYLCASRYSGVVTDTQYFGPGTRLTVL.